This TCR beta chain is from a study of Graves' ophthalmopathy and Graves' hyperthyroidism. PBMCs came from 10 ml of fresh peripheral blood. Details on this clonotype: Its target is unknown. The germline gene is not matched at one end of the junction; a read error may be the cause.

Overall study results and limits: Cross-validated, the 13-signature model showed 87.88%/81.08% sensitivity/specificity, and 80%/75% in the test set.

RNA transcripts provided the template for amplifying TCR beta CDR3 regions. The workflow started with a first-round RT-PCR run with HTBI primers and then moved on to a second-round multiplex PCR. TCRdb recomputed calls from the multiplex PCR reads with MiXCR, one row per CDR3 protein. This sample yields 150,000 to 200,000 distinct CDR3 sequences, of which around two fifths are seen a single time; roughly 8.9% belongs to the top ten. The germline V gene encodes CDR1 MNHEY and CDR2 SVGAGI. CDR3 length equals 15 residues. This TCR was sampled from a man between 25 and 39 years old with Graves' ophthalmopathy. The sequenced sample was peripheral blood. The V call is TRBV6-5, the J call TRBJ2-7; D perhaps matches TRBD1 (6 bases). The chain's CDR3 is CASSYSRTAGYEQYF. As DNA, the CDR3 is TGTGCCAGCAGCTACTCGAGGACAGCCGGGTACGAGCAGTACTTC.